The TCR beta chain described here comes from a study of naive and memory T cell subsets. Two oligonucleotides, mixed equimolar, formed the beta constant-region primer covering TRBC1 and TRBC2. The ligated cDNA underwent four PCR rounds using SP2 and nested alpha and beta constant-region primers. TCRdb redid the calling of the UMI-ligation and nested PCR reads with MiXCR, one entry per CDR3 protein. The sample has under 150,000 distinct CDR3 sequences; more than 15% are singletons. Notes on this clonotype: Its specificity is not known.

Findings and limits, study-wide: There was no ground truth to check naive and memory subset results.

The V end was cut by 1 base, the J end by 6 bases, with 12 bases between. CDR1 and CDR2 (germline): MNHNS, SASEGT. This CDR3 has 14 amino acids. The material sequenced was naive CD4+ T cells from blood. This chain links TRBV6-1 with TRBJ1-2; D remains ambiguous. The TCR was taken from a human donor in good health. CDR3 protein: CASSEGGAGNGYTF. The CDR3 nucleotides read TGTGCCAGCAGTGAAGGCGGCGCGGGAAATGGCTACACCTTC.